This is a list of T cell receptor beta chains from one sample in a study of T cells in Graves' hyperthyroidism and ophthalmopathy. In TCRdb, the multiplex PCR reads were re-called with MiXCR into one record per CDR3 protein. Among approximately 330,000 distinct CDR3 sequences, approximately 13% were seen once, and the ten largest hold about 37%. The sequencing input was blood. These receptors came from a woman between 40 and 50 years old with Graves' ophthalmopathy. CDR3s include the opening cysteine and the closing phenylalanine or tryptophan. Fields, in order: CDR3 DNA, CDR3 protein, CDR3 length, D gene, V gene, clone size, J gene. The D gene is left open where the match is weak. Size values are once, few and many counts, or a class for expanded clones, and some rows have none.

DNA: TGCAGTGCTAGAGTCCCGGGACAGGGGGCGGGTGGGGAAAAACTGTTTTTT
CDR3: CSARVPGQGAGGEKLFF
length: 17
D: TRBD1
V: TRBV20-1
size: -
J: TRBJ1-4

DNA: TGTGCCAGCAGCCAAGGCCAGGGAGGACAGCCCCAGCATTTT
CDR3: CASSQGQGGQPQHF
length: 14
D: -
V: TRBV3-1
size: -
J: TRBJ1-5

DNA: TGTGCCAGCAGATTGGACGGAAACGCGGGCTACGAGCAGTACTTC
CDR3: CASRLDGNAGYEQYF
length: 15
D: -
V: TRBV6-1
size: -
J: TRBJ2-7

DNA: TGTGCCAGCAGCCCCTCCGGGAATAGCTGGTACGAGCAGTACTTC
CDR3: CASSPSGNSWYEQYF
length: 15
D: -
V: TRBV9
size: many
J: TRBJ2-7

DNA: TGTGCCAGCTCACCGGTACCGGGACAGGCGGAGACCCAGTACTTC
CDR3: CASSPVPGQAETQYF
length: 15
D: TRBD1
V: TRBV18
size: once
J: TRBJ2-5

DNA: TGTGCTAGTGGTTTGGTACTAGAACAGGGGGCGGAAGAGCAGTACTTC
CDR3: CASGLVLEQGAEEQYF
length: 16
D: TRBD1
V: TRBV12-5
size: many
J: TRBJ2-7

DNA: TGTGCCAGCAGCCGGACAGCCAACTACGAGCAGTACTTC
CDR3: CASSRTANYEQYF
length: 13
D: -
V: TRBV3-1
size: -
J: TRBJ2-7

DNA: TGTGCCAGCTTAGACGAGCGGTCAGATCAGCCCCAGCATTTT
CDR3: CASLDERSDQPQHF
length: 14
D: -
V: TRBV19
size: few
J: TRBJ1-5

DNA: TGTGCCAGCAGTTTATCTAGCGGGAGGATGAACACCGGGGAGCTGTTTTTT
CDR3: CASSLSSGRMNTGELFF
length: 17
D: TRBD2
V: TRBV28
size: many
J: TRBJ2-2

DNA: TGTGCCAGTAGTATAGACGCGGCAGGGATTGCTGAAGCTTTCTTT
CDR3: CASSIDAAGIAEAFF
length: 15
D: -
V: TRBV19
size: -
J: TRBJ1-1

DNA: TGCAGCGTAGACGGACCCCCTGGCGAGCAGTACTTC
CDR3: CSVDGPPGEQYF
length: 12
D: -
V: TRBV29-1
size: many
J: TRBJ2-7

DNA: TGTGCCAGCAGCCAAGATATAAGGGGTGAGCAGTTCTTC
CDR3: CASSQDIRGEQFF
length: 13
D: -
V: TRBV14
size: -
J: TRBJ2-1